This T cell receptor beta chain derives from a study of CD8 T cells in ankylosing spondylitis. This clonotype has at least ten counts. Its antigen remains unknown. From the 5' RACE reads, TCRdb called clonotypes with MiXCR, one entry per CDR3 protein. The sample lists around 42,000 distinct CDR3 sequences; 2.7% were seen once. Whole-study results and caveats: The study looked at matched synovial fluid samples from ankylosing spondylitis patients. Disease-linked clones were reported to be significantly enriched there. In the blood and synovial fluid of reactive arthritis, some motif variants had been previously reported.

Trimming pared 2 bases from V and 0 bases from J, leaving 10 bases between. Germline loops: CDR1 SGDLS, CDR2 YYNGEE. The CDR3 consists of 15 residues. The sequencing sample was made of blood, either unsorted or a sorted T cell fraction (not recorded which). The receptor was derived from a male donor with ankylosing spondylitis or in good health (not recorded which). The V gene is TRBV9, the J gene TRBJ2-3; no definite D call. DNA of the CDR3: TGTGCCAGCAGCGTTCACAGCACCAGCACAGATACGCAGTATTTT. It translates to CASSVHSTSTDTQYF.